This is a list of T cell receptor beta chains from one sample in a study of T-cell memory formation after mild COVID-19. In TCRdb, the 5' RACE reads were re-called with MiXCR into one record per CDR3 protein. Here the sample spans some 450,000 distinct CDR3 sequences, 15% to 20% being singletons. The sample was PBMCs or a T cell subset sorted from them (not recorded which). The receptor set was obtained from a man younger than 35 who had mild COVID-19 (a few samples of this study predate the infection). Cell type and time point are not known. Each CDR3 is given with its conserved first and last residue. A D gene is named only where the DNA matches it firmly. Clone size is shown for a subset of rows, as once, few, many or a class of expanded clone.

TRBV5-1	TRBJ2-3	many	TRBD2	CASSLFGGADTQYF	TGCGCCAGCAGCTTGTTCGGGGGGGCAGATACGCAGTATTTT
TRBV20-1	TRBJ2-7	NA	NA	CSARPGTSGDEQYF	TGCAGTGCTAGACCCGGGACCTCCGGAGACGAGCAGTACTTC
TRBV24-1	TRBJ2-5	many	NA	CATSDLGDPRGETQYF	TGTGCCACCAGTGATTTGGGGGATCCGCGGGGAGAGACCCAGTACTTC
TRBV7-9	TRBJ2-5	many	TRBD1	CASSSRGPETQYF	TGTGCCAGCAGCTCCAGGGGGCCAGAGACCCAGTACTTC
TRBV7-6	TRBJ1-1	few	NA	CASSESPGNGPSNTEAFF	TGTGCCAGCAGCGAGTCGCCGGGGAATGGCCCATCGAACACTGAAGCTTTCTTT
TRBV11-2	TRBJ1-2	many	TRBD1	CASSSVRQGYGYTF	TGTGCCAGCAGCTCCGTCCGACAGGGCTATGGCTACACCTTC
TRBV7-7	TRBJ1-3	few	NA	CASSLDRSSGNTIYF	TGTGCCAGCAGCTTAGACAGGAGCTCTGGAAACACCATATATTTT
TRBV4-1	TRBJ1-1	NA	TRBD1	CASSQGIGTEAFF	TGCGCCAGCAGCCAGGGGATAGGGACAGAGGCTTTCTTT
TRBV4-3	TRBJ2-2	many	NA	CASSPLSDGELFF	TGCGCCAGCAGCCCACTGAGCGACGGGGAGCTGTTTTTT
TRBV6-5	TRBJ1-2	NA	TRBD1	CASSYSGQGLYGYTF	TGTGCCAGCAGTTACTCGGGACAGGGGCTCTATGGCTACACCTTC
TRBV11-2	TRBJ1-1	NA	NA	CASSLLSLNTEAFF	TGTGCCAGCAGCTTATTGTCCTTGAACACTGAAGCTTTCTTT
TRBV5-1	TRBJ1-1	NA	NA	CASSREGERTEAFF	TGCGCCAGCAGCCGGGAGGGCGAAAGGACTGAAGCTTTCTTT
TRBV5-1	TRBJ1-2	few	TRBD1	CASSGTGLRSYGYTF	TGCGCCAGCAGCGGGACAGGGCTTCGCTCCTATGGCTACACCTTC
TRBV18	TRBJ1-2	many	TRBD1	CASSPSRQGPIYGYTF	TGTGCCAGCTCACCAAGTCGACAGGGGCCGATCTATGGCTACACCTTC
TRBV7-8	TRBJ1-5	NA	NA	CASSKTVSNQPQHF	TGTGCCAGCAGCAAAACAGTTAGCAATCAGCCCCAGCATTTT
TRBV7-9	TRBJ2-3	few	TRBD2	CASNSLAGDTDTQYF	TGTGCCAGCAACTCACTAGCGGGGGACACAGATACGCAGTATTTT
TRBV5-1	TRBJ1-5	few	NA	CASSPDRFNQPQHF	TGCGCCAGCAGCCCCGACAGGTTTAATCAGCCCCAGCATTTT
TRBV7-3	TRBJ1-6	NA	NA	CASSLVQGSPLHF	TGTGCCAGCAGCTTAGTACAGGGATCACCCCTCCACTTT
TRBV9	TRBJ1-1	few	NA	CASSAEPQNTEAFF	TGTGCCAGCAGCGCGGAACCGCAGAACACTGAAGCTTTCTTT
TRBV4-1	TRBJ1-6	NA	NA	CASSQFGSGQRGSPLHF	TGCGCCAGCAGCCAATTTGGATCGGGGCAGCGGGGTTCACCCCTCCACTTT
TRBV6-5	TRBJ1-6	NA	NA	CASSYILGNRPLHF	TGTGCCAGCAGTTACATTTTGGGAAATCGACCCCTCCACTTT
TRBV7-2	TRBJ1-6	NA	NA	CASSLDGGFGSPLHF	TGTGCCAGCAGCTTAGATGGGGGCTTCGGTTCACCCCTCCACTTT
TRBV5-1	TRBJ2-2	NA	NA	CASSLVFRGTGELFF	TGCGCCAGCAGCTTGGTTTTCCGCGGCACCGGGGAGCTGTTTTTT
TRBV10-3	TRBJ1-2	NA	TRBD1	CAISRTGGLNGYTF	TGTGCCATCAGTCGGACAGGGGGGCTTAATGGCTACACCTTC
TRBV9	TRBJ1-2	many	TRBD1	CASSVDGTGGYGYTF	TGTGCCAGCAGCGTAGACGGGACAGGTGGCTATGGCTACACCTTC
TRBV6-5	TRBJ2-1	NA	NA	CASSPAGADNEQFF	TGTGCCAGCAGTCCAGCCGGGGCGGACAATGAGCAGTTCTTC
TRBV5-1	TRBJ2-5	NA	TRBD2	CASSLSSGGQETQYF	TGCGCCAGCAGCTTAAGTAGCGGGGGCCAAGAGACCCAGTACTTC
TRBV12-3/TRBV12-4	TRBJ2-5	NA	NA	CASSSPTRETQYF	TGTGCCAGCAGCTCCCCCACACGGGAGACCCAGTACTTC
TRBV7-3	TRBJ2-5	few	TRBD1	CASSLTARGRETQYF	TGTGCCAGCAGCTTAACGGCCAGGGGGCGGGAGACCCAGTACTTC
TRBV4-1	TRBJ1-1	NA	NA	CASSQISPGQAFF	TGCGCCAGCAGCCAAATCTCTCCGGGGCAAGCTTTCTTT
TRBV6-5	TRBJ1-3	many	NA	CASSPTSGNTIYF	TGTGCCAGCAGTCCAACCTCTGGAAACACCATATATTTT
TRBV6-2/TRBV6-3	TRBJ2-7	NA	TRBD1	CASSSPGQGTYEQYF	TGTGCCAGCAGTTCCCCGGGACAGGGCACCTACGAGCAGTACTTC
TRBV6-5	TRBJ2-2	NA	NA	CASMADTWELFF	TGTGCCAGCATGGCGGACACCTGGGAGCTGTTTTTT
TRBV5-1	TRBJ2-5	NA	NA	CASSLIGGPQETQYF	TGCGCCAGCAGCTTGATCGGGGGGCCCCAAGAGACCCAGTACTTC
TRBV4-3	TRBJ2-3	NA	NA	CASSQDREFGTDTQYF	TGCGCCAGCAGCCAAGACCGGGAATTTGGTACAGATACGCAGTATTTT
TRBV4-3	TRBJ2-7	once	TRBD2	CASSQDPTGLEGEQYF	TGCGCCAGCAGCCAAGACCCTACGGGACTAGAGGGAGAGCAGTACTTC
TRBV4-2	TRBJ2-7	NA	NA	CASSQFGQPYEQYF	TGTGCCAGCAGCCAATTTGGACAGCCCTACGAGCAGTACTTC
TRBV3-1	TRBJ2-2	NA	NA	CASSQDRTPGSGELFF	TGTGCCAGCAGCCAAGATCGGACTCCCGGGTCCGGGGAGCTGTTTTTT
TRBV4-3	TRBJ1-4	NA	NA	CASSPGEGGEKLFF	TGCGCCAGCAGCCCAGGGGAAGGAGGGGAAAAACTGTTTTTT
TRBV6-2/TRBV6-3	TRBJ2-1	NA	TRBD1	CASRFLPGQGAHYNEQFF	TGTGCCAGCAGATTTCTTCCGGGACAGGGGGCTCATTACAATGAGCAGTTCTTC
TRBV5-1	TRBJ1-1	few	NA	CASSLVLGHEAFF	TGCGCCAGCAGCTTGGTATTGGGGCATGAAGCTTTCTTT
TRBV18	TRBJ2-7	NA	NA	CASSPRLSYEQYF	TGTGCCAGCTCACCAAGACTCTCCTACGAGCAGTACTTC
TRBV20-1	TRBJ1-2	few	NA	CSARQSSNYGYTF	TGCAGTGCTCGACAGAGTTCTAACTATGGCTACACCTTC
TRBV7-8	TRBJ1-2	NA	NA	CASSPGIMSYTF	TGTGCCAGCAGCCCAGGGATTATGAGCTACACCTTC
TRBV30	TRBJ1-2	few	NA	CAWSRQGTNYGYTF	TGTGCCTGGAGCCGTCAGGGAACTAACTATGGCTACACCTTC
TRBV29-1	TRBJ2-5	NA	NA	CSVAGTQETQYF	TGCAGCGTTGCGGGGACACAAGAGACCCAGTACTTC
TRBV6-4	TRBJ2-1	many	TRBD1	CASSEAGQGANEQFF	TGTGCCAGCAGTGAAGCGGGACAGGGGGCTAATGAGCAGTTCTTC
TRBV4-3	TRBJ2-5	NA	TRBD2	CASSQLIAGGETQYF	TGCGCCAGCAGCCAATTGATAGCGGGCGGAGAGACCCAGTACTTC
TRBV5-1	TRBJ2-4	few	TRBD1	CASSDSSSTGGSIQYF	TGCGCCAGCAGCGACTCTTCGTCGACAGGGGGAAGCATTCAGTACTTC
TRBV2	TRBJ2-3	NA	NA	CAAAAGSTDTQYF	TGTGCCGCGGCGGCGGGTAGCACAGATACGCAGTATTTT
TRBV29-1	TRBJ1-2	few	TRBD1	CSTGQGRGYTF	TGCAGCACAGGACAGGGTCGAGGCTACACCTTC
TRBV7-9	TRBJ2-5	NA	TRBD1	CASSLPDPGGAQYF	TGTGCCAGCAGCTTACCTGATCCAGGGGGAGCCCAGTACTTC
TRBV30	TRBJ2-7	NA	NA	CAWNSAAYEQYF	TGTGCCTGGAATTCGGCTGCCTACGAGCAGTACTTC